This note documents a single T cell receptor (beta chain) sequence. What it binds is not known. Between the trimmed V and J ends, which lost 0 bases and 4 bases, there was a span of 9 bases. This CDR3 has 14 amino acids. The germline V gene encodes CDR1 LGHNA and CDR2 YSLEER. The data originate from a study of OX40 agonist ivuxolimab in advanced cancers. Study context: With ivuxolimab, an agonistic anti-OX40 (CD134) antibody, patients were treated.

Measured with immunoSEQ multiplex PCR; TCRdb has only the in-frame clones, and not every one. This table holds around 25,000 clones, under 85% found once. Notes on the study in general: Some of the nonresponding patients also showed low levels of normalized T-cell clonal expansion.

The sequences come from CD4+ or CD8+ T cells sorted from blood, collected in a trial of the OX40 agonist ivuxolimab. The source is an adult with an advanced solid tumor such as melanoma, head and neck, liver or kidney cancer. The chain links TRBV4-3 to TRBJ1-2; the D is unclear. CDR3 region: CASSQDRQVYGYTF. The CDR3 DNA reads as TGCGCCAGCAGCCAAGATCGACAAGTCTATGGCTACACCTTC.